One sample yielded the 2 T cell receptor beta chains listed below, sequenced in a study of blood T cell repertoires in COVID-19. The protocol was immunoSEQ multiplex PCR, while the TCRdb copy is restricted to in-frame clones and leaves out a portion. The data hold 140,000 to 150,000 clones, with roughly 80% observed a single time. The sequencing input was PBMCs or T cells enriched from blood (not recorded which). These receptors all come from a woman between 50 and 59 years old who had recovered from COVID-19.

This clone has more than one count but fewer than ten. The chain combines TRBV21-1 with TRBJ2-7; TRBD1, the table's D call, lacks a check against the DNA. TRBV21-1 has pseudogene status. This CDR3 spans 15 amino acids. CDR3 bases: TGTGCCAGCAGCAGGGGACAGGAAGACTCCTACGAGCAGTACTTC. Protein: CASSRGQEDSYEQYF.

The rearrangement links TRBV5-1 to TRBJ2-7, with 7 bases identical to TRBD1. V trimming: 4 bases; J trimming: 1 base; junction bases outside the gene matches: 2. The CDR3 contains 13 residues. Germline V lookup: CDR1 SGHRS, CDR2 YFSETQ. The CDR3 sequence: CASSRQGSYEQYF. In DNA, the CDR3 is TGCGCCAGCAGCAGACAGGGTTCCTACGAGCAGTACTTC. The full variable domain, in which reference TRBV5-1 and TRBJ2-7 provide the parts outside the CDR3, is KAGVTQTPRYLIKTRGQQVTLSCSPISGHRSVSWYQQTPGQGLQFLFEYFSETQRNKGNFPGRFSGRQFSNSRSEMNVSTLELGDSALYLCASSRQGSYEQYFGPGTRLTVT.